Shown below are 30 T cell receptor beta chains from a single sample sequenced in a study of T cells in Graves' hyperthyroidism and ophthalmopathy. TCR beta CDR3 region amplification was performed from RNA transcripts. HTBI primers drove first-round RT-PCR of the TCR CDR3. TCRdb called the multiplex PCR reads again in MiXCR, with one record for every CDR3 protein. The top ten clones hold roughly 10% of a sample with hundreds of thousands of distinct CDR3 sequences, approximately 14% of them seen once. The sequenced sample was blood. These receptors came from a woman under 30 with Graves' hyperthyroidism.

The genes are TRBV14 and TRBJ1-4; possible D gene TRBD1, 6 bases. Germline V lookup: CDR1 SGHDN, CDR2 FVKESK. The CDR3 length is 14 residues. Trimming cost V 3 bases and J 3 bases, with 8 bases left between them. The CDR3 loop is CASSQQGPNEKLFF. Written as DNA, the CDR3 is TGTGCCAGCAGCCAGCAGGGGCCTAATGAAAAACTGTTTTTT.

The chain links TRBV5-1 to TRBJ2-1, with TRBD1 as a possible D gene (5 bases). Germline V gene sequence: CDR1 SGHRS, CDR2 YFSETQ. Trimming pared 2 bases from V and 9 bases from J, leaving 9 bases between. The CDR3 totals 12 residues. CDR3 sequence: CASSFQQAEQFF. For the CDR3, the DNA is TGCGCCAGCAGCTTTCAACAGGCTGAGCAGTTCTTC.

In its sample, this clonotype was seen many times. The chain is built from TRBV12-3 or TRBV12-4 and TRBJ2-3; D is undetermined. V was clipped by 6 bases and J by 0 bases, with 10 bases between them. The CDR3 has 14 amino acids. CDR3 in DNA: TGTGCCAGCAGCCCGACAACTAGCACAGATACGCAGTATTTT. Its protein is CASSPTTSTDTQYF.

The chain uses TRBV10-3 and TRBJ1-1; 9 bases map to TRBD1. J lost 1 base, V lost 6 bases, and 3 bases had no gene match. The CDR3 is 14 residues long. Germline V gene lookup returns CDR1 ENHRY and CDR2 SYGVKD. DNA of the CDR3: TGTGCCATCAGACCGGGACAGGGGAACACTGAAGCTTTCTTT. Its protein is CAIRPGQGNTEAFF.

Points on this clonotype: One end of the junction varies from germline; a read error may be responsible. The chain carries TRBV9 and TRBJ1-2; tentative D call: TRBD1 (6 bases). This CDR3 spans 13 amino acids. Germline V lookup: CDR1 SGDLS, CDR2 YYNGEE. CDR3 loop: CASSVDSNYGYTF. The CDR3 bases are TGCGCCAGCAGCGTGGACAGTAACTATGGCTACACCTTC.

Ten or more counts support this clonotype. The chain joins TRBV28 to TRBJ2-7, with D maybe TRBD2 (7 bases). In germline, CDR1 is MDHEN, CDR2 SYDVKM. This CDR3 has 14 amino acids. Trimming left V 3 bases short and J 2 bases short, with 11 bases between. The CDR3 protein is CASSFFGGPYEQYF. DNA for the CDR3: TGTGCCAGCAGTTTTTTCGGGGGGCCCTACGAGCAGTACTTC.

The V gene is TRBV6-1, the J gene TRBJ2-7; either TRBD1 or TRBD2 may supply D (6 bases each). This CDR3 has 15 amino acids. Germline V lookup: CDR1 MNHNS, CDR2 SASEGT. Trimming shortened V by 10 bases and J by 3 bases, and 22 bases separated the two germline ends. This CDR3 reads CATTEGGTGNYEQYF. The CDR3 DNA reads as TGTGCCACGACGGAGGGGGGCACAGGGAACTACGAGCAGTACTTC.

Many counts were recorded for this clonotype. The V gene is TRBV30, the J gene TRBJ1-2; D is uncertain. The CDR3 has 13 amino acids. V was shortened by 0 bases and J by 4 bases, with 9 bases between the two germline ends. The V gene's germline CDR1 is GTSNPN and CDR2 SVGIG (reference sequence). CDR3 sequence: CAWSVGQSYGYTF. CDR3 DNA: TGTGCCTGGAGTGTTGGGCAGAGCTATGGCTACACCTTC.

This chain connects TRBV7-9 to TRBJ2-2; D possibly corresponds to TRBD2 (6 bases). CDR1 and CDR2 (germline): SEHNR, FQNEAQ (reference sequence). There are 20 residues in the CDR3. Trimming shortened V by 3 bases and J by 0 bases, and 23 bases separated the two germline ends. DNA for the CDR3: TGTGCCAGCAGCTTTTTGGGCCGGGGGACTCCGACCTCGAACACCGGGGAGCTGTTTTTT. Amino acid sequence: CASSFLGRGTPTSNTGELFF.

This clonotype has only a few counts. The gene calls are TRBV5-6 and TRBJ1-6; 7 bases line up with TRBD1. Germline V gene sequence: CDR1 SGHDT, CDR2 YYEEEE. The CDR3 spans 16 residues. The junction had 12 bases not matched to a gene; V was cut back by 5 bases and J by 7 bases. The CDR3 sequence: CASSSQLTGENSPLHF. The CDR3 DNA is TGTGCCAGCAGTTCCCAACTCACAGGGGAGAATTCACCCCTCCACTTT.

CDR3 sequence reads: CSARRGSWSTDTQYF. Written as DNA, the CDR3 is TGCAGTGCTAGGCGAGGGAGTTGGTCCACAGATACGCAGTATTTT. The chain joins TRBV20-1 to TRBJ2-3, with D maybe TRBD2 (5 bases). CDR3 length equals 15 residues. Germline CDR1 DFQATT, CDR2 SNEGSKA (reference sequence). V lost 3 bases and J lost 2, with 15 bases in between.

V gene TRBV6-2 or TRBV6-3 combines with J gene TRBJ2-1; 12 bases agree with TRBD2. CDR3 size: 15 residues. The V gene's germline CDR1 is MNHEY and CDR2 SVGEGT. V was pared by 5 bases and J by 7 bases, with 6 bases of the junction left unmatched. The CDR3 loop is CASSTLAGGENEQFF. In DNA form, the CDR3 reads TGTGCCAGCAGTACTCTAGCGGGGGGGGAGAATGAGCAGTTCTTC.

This clonotype was seen a handful of times. This chain connects TRBV6-1 to TRBJ2-7, with 9 nucleotides matching TRBD1. This CDR3 spans 13 amino acids. CDR1 and CDR2 (germline): MNHNS, SASEGT. V lost 5 bases and J lost 5; bases outside the gene matches: 4. Written as DNA, the CDR3 is TGTGCCAGCAGTAGGGACAGGGCTAACGAGCAGTACTTC. Translation: CASSRDRANEQYF.

In its sample, this clonotype was seen a few times. The chain carries TRBV19 and TRBJ2-1, with 8 bases matching TRBD1. The germline gives CDR1 LNHDA, CDR2 SQIVND (reference sequence). V lost 0 bases, J lost 6 bases, and 10 bases stayed unmatched. This CDR3 is built from 17 residues. The chain's CDR3 is CASSIDPRGHKRNEQFF. DNA for the CDR3: TGTGCCAGTAGTATAGATCCCAGGGGGCACAAACGCAATGAGCAGTTCTTC.

This clonotype was seen many times. The chain uses TRBV12-3 or TRBV12-4 and TRBJ1-1, with a possible D match to TRBD1 (5 bases). This CDR3 spans 14 amino acids. Trimming cost V 8 bases and J 3 bases, with 16 bases left between them. DNA for the CDR3: TGTGCCAGCCGCTGGGGGATACGGGACACTGAAGCTTTCTTT. Translated: CASRWGIRDTEAFF.

This clonotype was recorded at least ten times. V is TRBV2 and J is TRBJ2-1; D remains ambiguous. Trimming removed 3 bases at V and 7 bases at J, with 16 bases between. The CDR3 spans 15 residues. Germline values: CDR1 SNHLY, CDR2 FYNNEI. The CDR3, as DNA: TGTGCCAGCAGTGAGTCTACATGGGGATCTAATGAGCAGTTCTTC. This sequence encodes CASSESTWGSNEQFF.

The V call is TRBV2, the J call TRBJ1-5; D remains unclear. This CDR3 is built from 13 residues. CDR1 and CDR2 from the germline V gene are SNHLY and FYNNEI. V shed 0 bases and J shed 7 bases, with 7 bases lying between them. CDR3 nucleotides: TGTGCCAGCAGTGAAGCGGCATTACAGCCCCAGCATTTT. Protein sequence: CASSEAALQPQHF.

This clonotype was counted ten times or more. This chain uses TRBV29-1 with TRBJ1-1, with a possible D match to TRBD1 (6 bases). Germline V gene sequence: CDR1 SQVTM, CDR2 ANQGSEA. Trimming took off 5 bases at V and 1 base at J, with 8 bases between the two ends. CDR3 size: 12 residues. The CDR3 reads CSVRGKNTEAFF. The CDR3 bases are TGCAGCGTTAGGGGGAAGAACACTGAAGCTTTCTTT.

This clonotype came up many times. This chain connects TRBV12-3 or TRBV12-4 to TRBJ1-6; D remains unclear. V was pared by 2 bases and J by 5 bases, with 13 bases between. This CDR3 region has 16 residues. The chain's CDR3 is CASSLMMGSHNSPLHF. Written as DNA, the CDR3 is TGTGCCAGCAGTTTAATGATGGGCAGCCATAATTCACCCCTCCACTTT.

This clonotype was recorded a few times. The chain joins TRBV10-3 to TRBJ2-3; 7 nucleotides align to TRBD2. CDR1 ENHRY and CDR2 SYGVKD come from the germline V gene. V lost 0 bases and J lost 2; bases outside the gene matches: 5. There are 16 residues in the CDR3. CDR3 sequence: CAISESGGGNTDTQYF. CDR3 nucleotides: TGTGCCATCAGTGAGTCTGGGGGGGGGAACACAGATACGCAGTATTTT.

This clonotype was observed at least ten times. The chain has TRBV28 and TRBJ2-7; D is possibly TRBD1 (5 bases). V gave up 3 bases and J gave up 1 base, with 13 bases separating them. CDR1 and CDR2 from the germline V gene are MDHEN and SYDVKM. This CDR3 spans 15 amino acids. The CDR3 loop reads CASSLPGPKSYEQYF. In nucleotides, the CDR3 is TGTGCCAGCAGTTTGCCAGGGCCGAAATCCTACGAGCAGTACTTC. The full variable domain, rest sourced from reference TRBV28 and TRBJ2-7, is DVKVTQSSRYLVKRTGEKVFLECVQDMDHENMFWYRQDPGLGLRLIYFSYDVKMKEKGDIPEGYSVSREKKERFSLILESASTNQTSMYLCASSLPGPKSYEQYFGPGTRLTVT.

As concerns this clonotype: Being one base from a much bigger clone, this may be a read error. The V gene is TRBV24-1, the J gene TRBJ2-1; 7 bases line up with TRBD1. This CDR3 is built from 14 residues. From germline, CDR1 is KGHDR and CDR2 SFDVKD. CDR3: CATSETGSYNEQSF. CDR3 sequence (DNA): TGTGCCACCAGTGAGACAGGGTCCTACAATGAGCAGTCCTTC.

This clonotype was seen many times. The chain employs TRBV20-1 and TRBJ1-1; D remains ambiguous. The CDR3 consists of 13 residues. V lost 6 bases to trimming and J lost 3 bases, with 14 bases between them. Germline V gene sequence: CDR1 DFQATT, CDR2 SNEGSKA (reference sequence). CDR3 nucleotide sequence: TGCAGTGCCCCTCACCGACCGTACACTGAAGCTTTCTTT. Protein sequence: CSAPHRPYTEAFF.

This clonotype occurred a few times. The chain joins TRBV30 to TRBJ2-2; perhaps D is TRBD1 or TRBD2 (5 bases each). Germline CDR1 reads GTSNPN; CDR2 reads SVGIG (reference sequence). The length of the CDR3 is 13 residues. Trimming removed 2 bases from V and 7 bases from J, with 11 bases in between. CDR3 in amino acids: CAWSLRGHGELFF. CDR3 nucleotide sequence: TGTGCCTGGAGTTTACGGGGCCACGGGGAGCTGTTTTTT.

This clonotype has a count of ten or more. The chain recombines TRBV7-3 with TRBJ1-1, with no clear D. The CDR3 contains 14 residues. V was cut by 0 bases and J by 3 bases, with 8 bases left in between. CDR1 is SGHTA, CDR2 FQGTGA, per germline. This chain's CDR3 is CASSLTVWDTEAFF. DNA of the CDR3: TGTGCCAGCAGCTTAACGGTTTGGGACACTGAAGCTTTCTTT. The full variable domain, rest sourced from reference TRBV7-3 and TRBJ1-1, is GAGVSQTPSNKVTEKGKYVELRCDPISGHTALYWYRQSLGQGPEFLIYFQGTGAADDSGLPNDRFFAVRPEGSVSTLKIQRTERGDSAVYLCASSLTVWDTEAFFGQGTRLTVV.

There are a few counts of this clonotype. J is TRBJ1-1 and V is TRBV7-9, with a possible D match to TRBD1 (5 bases). Trimming took off 6 bases at V and 0 bases at J, with 11 bases between the two ends. The CDR3 loop spans 14 amino acids. Looked up from germline, CDR1 is SEHNR and CDR2 is FQNEAQ (reference sequence). This chain's CDR3 is CASSGGAVNTEAFF. The CDR3 bases are TGTGCCAGCAGTGGGGGTGCGGTGAACACTGAAGCTTTCTTT.

The chain joins TRBV7-4 to TRBJ2-2; 10 bases align to TRBD2. The junction had 13 bases not matched to a gene; V was cut back by 5 bases and J by 4 bases. The CDR3 has 18 residues. Germline lookup yields CDR1 SGHVT and CDR2 SQSDAQ. In nucleotides, the CDR3 is TGTGCCAGCAGCCCCGAAACCCGGCTAGCGGGAGCCACCGGGGAGCTGTTTTTT. It translates to CASSPETRLAGATGELFF.

The sample holds a few counts of this clonotype. This sequence joins TRBV7-9 and TRBJ1-6, with 7 bases identical to TRBD1. V trimming: 2 bases; J trimming: 11 bases; junction bases outside the gene matches: 9. Germline loops: CDR1 SEHNR, CDR2 FQNEAQ (reference sequence). The CDR3 is made up of 15 amino acids. CDR3 sequence (DNA): TGTGCCAGCAGCTTAAATGGAGGGGGCGAAACACCCCTCCACTTT. As protein: CASSLNGGGETPLHF.

This clonotype came up a few times. This chain joins TRBV27 and TRBJ2-2; 11 nucleotides agree with TRBD2. This CDR3 has 16 residues. Germline values: CDR1 MNHEY, CDR2 SMNVEV (reference sequence). Germline trimming cut 5 bases from V and 6 bases from J; bases unmatched to any gene: 8. The CDR3 reads CASSPRLAGISGELFF. The CDR3 DNA follows: TGTGCCAGCAGTCCCCGACTAGCGGGGATCTCCGGGGAGCTGTTTTTT.

This clonotype appeared many times. The CDR3 coding sequence is TGTGCCAGCAGTTTACTTGGGACAGGATACTACGAGCAGTACTTC. Its protein is CASSLLGTGYYEQYF. V gene TRBV27 combines with J gene TRBJ2-7; 8 nucleotides agree with TRBD1. The V segment lost 2 bases and the J segment 3 bases; nucleotides outside the gene matches: 6. CDR1 MNHEY and CDR2 SMNVEV come from the germline V gene (reference sequence). CDR3 length: 15 residues.